This T cell receptor beta chain was profiled in a study of cytomegalovirus exposure and HLA in healthy donors. The CDR3 totals 15 residues. Germline values: CDR1 SGHTA, CDR2 FQGNSA. J lost 2 bases, V lost 5 bases, and 3 bases had no gene match. The protocol was immunoSEQ multiplex PCR, while the TCRdb copy is restricted to in-frame clones and leaves out a portion. The repertoire holds under 85,000 clones, with roughly 95% as singletons. This clone was picked up one time. No antigen is known for it. The donors were members of the validation cohort comprising over 100 subjects, separate from the roughly 670-subject first cohort. Study conclusions and caveats: As was reported, the classifier diagnosed cytomegalovirus status with high specificity and sensitivity. As confirmed in vitro, a few CMV-associated chains were specific for CMV antigens. Among TCR beta chains, those listed as cytomegalovirus-associated numbered fewer than 200.

Sequencing input: PBMCs. This TCR derives from a young woman in good health and CMV-seropositive. The chain couples TRBV7-2 to TRBJ2-1, with 10 bases aligning to TRBD2. CDR3 bases: TGTGCCAGCAGCGCAAGCGGGGGGGCCTACAATGAGCAGTTCTTC. It yields the protein CASSASGGAYNEQFF. The full variable domain, completed using reference TRBV7-2 and TRBJ2-1, is GAGVSQSPSNKVTEKGKDVELRCDPISGHTALYWYRQSLGQGLEFLIYFQGNSAPDKSGLPSDRFSAERTGGSVSTLTIQRTQQEDSAVYLCASSASGGAYNEQFFGPGTRLTVL.